This T cell receptor (beta chain) is drawn from a study of cytomegalovirus exposure and HLA in healthy donors (dated by TCRdb to about 2017). A note on the overall study: According to an earlier analysis of around 600 of the donors, some 180 million T cells yielded some 110 million unique TCR beta sequences and about 300 Gb of sequence data. An early release that covered some 640 HLA-typed donors contained 250 to 350 gigabases of sequencing data and tens of millions of unique TCR sequences. Of the roughly 400 genotyped donors, roughly 76% were placed in the genetic ancestry cluster associated with self-reported Caucasian donors. The study aimed to test whether cataloging public T cell receptors could reveal signatures of past pathogen exposure. The study profiled the T cell repertoires of 550 to 700 subjects by immunosequencing and related them to cytomegalovirus serostatus. In addition to the first cohort of several hundred subjects, a separate validation cohort of 120 different subjects was used. To predict cytomegalovirus infection status, the study combined high-throughput TCR immunosequencing, statistical association of individual TCRs with disease status, and machine learning. In a later analysis, previously published TCR beta repertoires from 666 donors were re-analyzed and high-resolution HLA genotyping was added so that TCR occurrence patterns could be studied. Rather than using new phenotypic data, the later analysis identified candidate immune exposures from TCR beta sequences and from how often those sequences occurred across donors. To decide whether each TCR beta V gene segment behaved as functional or pseudogenic, an earlier analysis of over 500 of the donors relied on high-throughput TCR beta sequencing. Donor age, sex, ethnicity and CMV serostatus were compiled alongside the repertoire data. Genome-wide SNP genotypes for about 65% of the roughly 670 donors were used in a later genetic analysis, which treated that subset as a discovery cohort. Every repertoire in the discovery cohort had been generated on one and the same sequencing platform. Both class I and class II loci were covered by HLA typing, at four-digit resolution. Typing coverage varied by locus: roughly 629-640 donors for A, B, C, DRB1 and DQB1; 522 for DQA1; more than 600 for DPA1; 400 to 480 for DPB1. Because of strong linkage in the cohort, 4 to 6 DR-DQ haplotypes were treated as single units for association and clustering. Among over 350 genotyped donors of the cohort, an average of about 240,000 unique TCR beta nucleotide sequences were sequenced per donor, roughly 18% of them non-productive.

Overall results and qualifications from the work: The earlier analysis of some 560 of the donors excluded about 16 rarely observed V segments, including chromosome 9 orphons, because counts were too low. A group of highly shared sequence variants was considered likely to be a technical artifact of the sequencing pipeline. The 87-base-pair reads could not distinguish some IMGT-functional V segments, including TRBV6-2 and TRBV6-3, so those segments were excluded. A further reported finding was that TCR beta sequences accurately predicted the HLA-A and HLA-B alleles for most subjects in the first cohort. According to a later genetic analysis, donors in an Asian-associated ancestry cluster had fewer N-insertions in productive TCRs than the approximately 670-donor mean. Broadly in line with IMGT annotations, most TCR beta V segments showed up in productive rearrangements about 87% or about 30% of the time in an earlier analysis of around 600 of the donors. According to a later analysis, TCR association rates differed among HLA loci, with DRB1 alleles showing the most associated TCRs and HLA-C alleles showing the fewest. The classifier was reported to diagnose cytomegalovirus status with high specificity and sensitivity in both the original cohort and the validation cohort. The presence/absence analyses assumed that sequencing depth was roughly uniform across donors, and that assumption may not be true. In a later analysis, more than 15,000 TCR beta sequences were associated with specific HLA alleles at a false discovery rate of 0.05. Because HLA typing was missing for some donors at each locus, association tests included only the typed subset. The study gave a list of around 170 TCR beta chains associated with cytomegalovirus. In a later analysis, HLA-associated TCR beta chains showed more clonal expansion and lower generation probabilities than non-associated chains that were equally common. A later analysis found that most CMV-associated TCR beta chains appeared HLA-restricted, with HLA associations seemingly driven largely by CMV exposure. An association between a missense DCLRE1C variant and V-gene and J-gene trimming of TCR beta chains was found in a later genetic analysis and replicated in an independent cohort. Across donors, most TCR sequences were observed very rarely, whereas some public TCRs were present in many individuals. A few of the identified cytomegalovirus-associated TCR beta chains were confirmed in vitro to be specific for cytomegalovirus antigens. According to a later analysis, parvovirus B19, influenza, CMV and Epstein-Barr virus appeared linked to several top co-occurrence clusters. Linkage disequilibrium might explain the correlated functional status among segregating V segments, but an unknown experimental factor could not be ruled out. Strong co-occurrence of HLA alleles, especially DR and DQ, made assigning TCR associations to individual alleles difficult. The authors suggested that the approach could potentially be extended to other disease states and immunological phenotypes. For the cohort, immune exposure information was limited to CMV serostatus. The cohort was sequenced for TCR beta chains only, and without alpha or paired-chain data the features that could be detected were limited.

The library was made by the immunoSEQ multiplex PCR assay. A mixture of 60 forward primers for TCR Vbeta segments and 13 reverse primers for TCR Jbeta segments was used in the multiplex PCR. The CDR3 region of rearranged TCR beta genes was amplified from genomic DNA with a multiplex PCR assay. The amplified TCR beta libraries were sequenced on the Illumina HiSeq System as 87-base-pair reads. The authors' analysis ran thus. In a later analysis, 80 million or so unique TCR beta chains were counted across the roughly 610 repertoires, and around 10 million of these chains were shared by at least two donors. To remove PCR and sequencing errors, raw reads were error-corrected and collapsed into unique sequences using a nearest-neighbor algorithm that merged closely related sequences. Alignment of CDR3 sequences to IMGT reference sequences was used to assign V, D and J gene segments. Each retained sequence needed at least a six-nucleotide match to both a V gene segment and a J gene segment. A rearrangement counted as productive if the CDR3 had no stop codons and remained in frame with V and J, and every other rearrangement counted as non-productive. CDR3 was defined by IMGT convention, running from the second conserved V-encoded cysteine to the conserved J-encoded phenylalanine. The earlier analysis of about 590 of the donors excluded sequences that lacked an unambiguous match to a single V gene segment. An earlier analysis of 587 of the donors classified V segments as functional when productive rearrangements were above 56.7% and as segregating when the standard deviation between donors was above 5%. A statistical classification framework was built to diagnose cytomegalovirus status from the catalog of TCR beta chain sequences. A later analysis assigned V and J genes by comparing TCR nucleotide sequences with IMGT/GENE-DB human TR gene sequences. In a later analysis, CDR3 sequences and most-parsimonious VDJ recombination scenarios were assigned using the TCRdist pipeline. A later analysis defined each TCR beta chain by its CDR3 amino acid sequence plus V-gene family, and excluded reads lacking a unique V-gene family. A later analysis removed 450 to 600 highly shared, low-generation-probability nucleotide sequences to deal with suspected cross-contamination and a sequencing artifact. In a later analysis, a clonal expansion index for each public chain was calculated from normalized within-repertoire ranks of inferred template counts. In a later analysis, generation probabilities were computed with a VDJ recombination model fitted to out-of-frame rearrangements, and the resulting probabilities were checked against IGoR. In a later analysis, TCR-TCR, TCR-HLA and TCR-CMV co-occurrence was scored with hypergeometric tests, and a repertoire-size bias correction was applied to TCR pairs. A later analysis estimated false discovery rates by permuting HLA or CMV assignments 20 times. A later analysis grouped co-occurring TCRs with DBSCAN, adding TCRdist sequence similarity when clustering within HLA-allele-positive subsets. Co-occurrence clustering excluded repertoires with fewer than 30,000 or more than 120,000 public chains, plus five with anomalous nucleotide sharing. The table comes from immuneACCESS by way of TCRdb, which keeps in-frame sequences with V and J called. Part of the clones is missing from these tables; in studies checked, under half for an unresolved V gene and the rest for unknown reasons. The V and J calls and clone size were taken over from that table, and D and trimming were inferred from the DNA. Here the sample has approximately 130,000 clones; around three quarters occur a single time. In total, the top ten clones hold around 5.5% of the sample.

A note on this clone: The specificity of this receptor is unknown. No per-base quality is available; no much larger clone lies one base away.

The cohort was made up of 666 healthy bone marrow donors. All cohort members were sampled while nominally healthy, although unrecorded immune exposures were likely present. The donor was CMV seropositive and was included in the group of 250 to 350 seropositive cohort members. A peripheral blood sample was provided by each donor, and peripheral blood mononuclear cells were used for TCR beta sequencing. Genomic DNA extraction from the blood cell samples was performed with the Qiagen DNeasy Blood Extraction Kit. The germline V gene provides CDR1 MNHEY and CDR2 SVGAGI. V loses 6 bases of germline sequence and J loses 9 bases, and the interval between the two ends is 12 bases. The CDR3, cysteine through phenylalanine, is 12 amino acids long. Of the read, only the CDR3 DNA is kept; its 36 bases are in frame from base 1.

The origin of this receptor is a young man in good health and CMV-seropositive. This chain is built from TRBV6-5 and TRBJ1-3; there is no confident call for the D gene. Sequences were obtained from PBMCs. CDR3 loop: CASSLPGGTIYF. The DNA is as follows: TGTGCCAGCAGCCTTCCGGGAGGCACCATATATTTT.